This T cell receptor beta chain derives from a study of cytomegalovirus exposure and HLA in healthy donors. General study results and limits: Analysis was performed later, and it showed HLA-associated TCR beta chains to be more clonally expanded than equally common others.

The PCR used 60 Vbeta and 13 Jbeta primers. Clones were read by immunoSEQ multiplex PCR, and TCRdb kept only the in-frame ones, dropping some. The sample yields about 120,000 clones, around 66% seen once. On this clone itself: Its specificity is not known. Germline is not matched at one junction end, which may reflect a read error.

Germline CDR1 SNHLY, CDR2 FYNNEI. The CDR3 runs 13 residues. Sequencing was performed on PBMCs. The J gene is TRBJ2-4, the V gene TRBV2; 10 nucleotides match TRBD2. The sequence came from a man aged 18 to 29 in good health and CMV-seronegative. CDR3 nucleotide sequence: TGTGCCTGCAGAGCGGGGGGGCGTGACATTCAGTACTTC. It yields the protein CACRAGGRDIQYF.